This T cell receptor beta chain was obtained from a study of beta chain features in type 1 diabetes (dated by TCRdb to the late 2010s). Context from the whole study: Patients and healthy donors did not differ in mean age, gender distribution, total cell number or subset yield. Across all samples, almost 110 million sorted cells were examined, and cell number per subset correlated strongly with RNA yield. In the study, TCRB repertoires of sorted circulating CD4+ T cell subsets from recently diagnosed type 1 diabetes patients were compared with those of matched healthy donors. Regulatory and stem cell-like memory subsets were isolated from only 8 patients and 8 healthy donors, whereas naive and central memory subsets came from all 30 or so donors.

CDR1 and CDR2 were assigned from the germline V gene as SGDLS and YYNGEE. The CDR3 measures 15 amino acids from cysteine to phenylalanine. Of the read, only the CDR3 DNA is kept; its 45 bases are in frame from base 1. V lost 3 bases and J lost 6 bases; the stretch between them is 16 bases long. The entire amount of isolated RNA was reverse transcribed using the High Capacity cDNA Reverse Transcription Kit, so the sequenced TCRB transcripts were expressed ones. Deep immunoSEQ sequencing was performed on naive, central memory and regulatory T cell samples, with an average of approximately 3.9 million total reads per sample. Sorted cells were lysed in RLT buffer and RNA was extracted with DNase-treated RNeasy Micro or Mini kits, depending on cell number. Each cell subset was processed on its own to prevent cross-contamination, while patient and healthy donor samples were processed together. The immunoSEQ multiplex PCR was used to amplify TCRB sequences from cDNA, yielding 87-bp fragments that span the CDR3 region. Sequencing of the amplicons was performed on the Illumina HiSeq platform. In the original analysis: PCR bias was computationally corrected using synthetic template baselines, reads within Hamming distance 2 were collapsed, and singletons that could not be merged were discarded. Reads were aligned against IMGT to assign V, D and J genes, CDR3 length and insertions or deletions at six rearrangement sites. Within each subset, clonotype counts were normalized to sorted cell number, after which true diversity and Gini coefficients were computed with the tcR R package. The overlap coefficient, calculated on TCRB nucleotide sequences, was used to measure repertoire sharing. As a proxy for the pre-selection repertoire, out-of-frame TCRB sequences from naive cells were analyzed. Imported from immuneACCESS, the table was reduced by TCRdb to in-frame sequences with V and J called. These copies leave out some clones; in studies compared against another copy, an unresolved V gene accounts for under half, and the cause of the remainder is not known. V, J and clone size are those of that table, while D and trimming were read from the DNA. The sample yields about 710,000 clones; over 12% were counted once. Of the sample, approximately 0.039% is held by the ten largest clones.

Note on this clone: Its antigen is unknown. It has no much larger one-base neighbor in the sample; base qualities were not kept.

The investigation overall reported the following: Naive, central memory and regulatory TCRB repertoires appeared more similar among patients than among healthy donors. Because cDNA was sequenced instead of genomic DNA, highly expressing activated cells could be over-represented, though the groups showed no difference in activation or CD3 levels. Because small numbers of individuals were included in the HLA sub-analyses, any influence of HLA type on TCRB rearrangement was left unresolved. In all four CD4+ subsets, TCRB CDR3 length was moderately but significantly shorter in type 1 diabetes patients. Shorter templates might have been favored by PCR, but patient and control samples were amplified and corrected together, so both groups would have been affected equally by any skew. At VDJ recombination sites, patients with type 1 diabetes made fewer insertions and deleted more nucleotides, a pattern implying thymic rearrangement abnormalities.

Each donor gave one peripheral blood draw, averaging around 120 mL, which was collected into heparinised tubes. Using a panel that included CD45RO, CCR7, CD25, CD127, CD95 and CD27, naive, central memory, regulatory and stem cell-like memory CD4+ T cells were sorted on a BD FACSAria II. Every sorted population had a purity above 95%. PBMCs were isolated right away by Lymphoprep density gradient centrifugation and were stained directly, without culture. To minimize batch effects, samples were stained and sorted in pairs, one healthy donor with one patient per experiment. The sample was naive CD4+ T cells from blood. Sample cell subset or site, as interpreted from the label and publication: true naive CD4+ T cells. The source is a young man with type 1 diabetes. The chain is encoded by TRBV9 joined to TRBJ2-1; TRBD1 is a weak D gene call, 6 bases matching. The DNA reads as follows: TGTGCCAGCAGCGCTGGGGACATCAGCTCCAATGAGCAGTTCTTC. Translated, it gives CASSAGDISSNEQFF.